The entry below describes one T cell receptor (beta chain). Those enrolled, adults aged roughly 18 to 89 years, came from 24 US areas. Cohort assignment relied on participant-reported clinical history. This specimen belongs to a study of blood T cell repertoires in COVID-19. Overall study: The United States, Italy and Spain supplied acute and convalescent COVID-19 samples. Sources were T cells, B-cell-depleted T cells, or PBMCs; the material itself was cDNA or gDNA.

The protocol was immunoSEQ multiplex PCR, while the TCRdb copy is restricted to in-frame clones and leaves out a portion. Of about 260,000 clones listed, 86% are singletons. The germline gives CDR1 LNHDA, CDR2 SQIVND (reference sequence). The CDR3 spans 14 residues. Trimming shortened V by 4 bases and J by 4 bases, and 13 bases separated the two germline ends. This receptor was taken from a woman aged 45-65 years who had recovered from COVID-19. The chain carries TRBV19 and TRBJ1-2; a possible D gene is TRBD1 (5 bases). The specimen sequenced was PBMCs or T cells enriched from blood (not recorded which). CDR3 amino acids: CASSRDGGIYGYTF. The CDR3 bases are TGTGCCAGTAGTAGGGACGGGGGAATCTATGGCTACACCTTC. The whole variable domain, filled in from reference TRBV19 and TRBJ1-2, reads DGGITQSPKYLFRKEGQNVTLSCEQNLNHDAMYWYRQDPGQGLRLIYYSQIVNDFQKGDIAEGYSVSREKKESFPLTVTSAQKNPTAFYLCASSRDGGIYGYTFGSGTRLTVV.